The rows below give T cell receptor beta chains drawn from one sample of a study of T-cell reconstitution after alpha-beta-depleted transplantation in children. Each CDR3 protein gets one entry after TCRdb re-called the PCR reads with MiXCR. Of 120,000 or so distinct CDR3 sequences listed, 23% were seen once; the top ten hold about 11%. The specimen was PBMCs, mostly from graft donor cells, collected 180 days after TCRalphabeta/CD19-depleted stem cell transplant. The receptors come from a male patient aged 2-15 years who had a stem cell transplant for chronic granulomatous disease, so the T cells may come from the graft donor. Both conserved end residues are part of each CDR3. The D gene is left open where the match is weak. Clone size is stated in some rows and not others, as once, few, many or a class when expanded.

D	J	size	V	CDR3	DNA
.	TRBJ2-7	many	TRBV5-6	CASSFTAYEQYF	TGTGCCAGCAGCTTTACAGCCTACGAGCAGTACTTC
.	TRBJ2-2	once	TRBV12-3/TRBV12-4	CASSPTDTGELFF	TGTGCCAGCAGTCCGACAGACACCGGGGAGCTGTTTTTT
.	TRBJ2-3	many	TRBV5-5	CASSFEGTDTQYF	TGTGCCAGCAGTTTTGAGGGCACAGATACGCAGTATTTT
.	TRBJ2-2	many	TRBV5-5	CASRFDSINTGELFF	TGTGCCAGCAGGTTCGACAGCATAAACACCGGGGAGCTGTTTTTT
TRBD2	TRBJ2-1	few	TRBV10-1	CASSVAGGWEQFF	TGCGCCAGCAGTGTGGCGGGAGGGTGGGAGCAGTTCTTC
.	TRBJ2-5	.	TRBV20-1	CSANPGQGGETQYF	TGCAGTGCTAATCCGGGACAAGGGGGAGAGACCCAGTACTTC
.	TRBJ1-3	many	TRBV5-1	CASSLAVPGNSGNTIYF	TGCGCCAGCAGCTTGGCCGTTCCAGGGAACTCTGGAAACACCATATATTTT
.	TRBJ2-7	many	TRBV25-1	CASAGKVAYEQYF	TGTGCCAGCGCCGGGAAGGTTGCCTACGAGCAGTACTTC
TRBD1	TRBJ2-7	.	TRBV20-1	CSAPPFDRVDDEQYF	TGCAGTGCTCCCCCTTTCGACAGGGTTGACGACGAGCAGTACTTC
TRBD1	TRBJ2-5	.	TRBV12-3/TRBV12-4	CASSVGQGAGETQYF	TGTGCCAGCAGTGTAGGACAGGGGGCCGGAGAGACCCAGTACTTC
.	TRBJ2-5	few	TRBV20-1	CSARQHQETQYF	TGCAGTGCTAGGCAGCACCAAGAGACCCAGTACTTC
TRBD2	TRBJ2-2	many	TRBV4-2	CASSIGTSGGDRYETGELFF	TGTGCCAGCAGCATTGGGACTAGCGGGGGGGACAGATATGAGACCGGGGAGCTGTTTTTT
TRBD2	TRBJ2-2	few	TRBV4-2	CASSQAGGANTGELFF	TGTGCCAGCAGCCAAGCCGGGGGGGCAAACACCGGGGAGCTGTTTTTT
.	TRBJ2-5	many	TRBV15	CATSRDRGQQETQYF	TGTGCCACCAGCAGAGATAGAGGACAGCAAGAGACCCAGTACTTC
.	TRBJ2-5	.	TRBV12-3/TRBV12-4	CASSFTGETQYF	TGTGCCAGCAGTTTCACCGGGGAGACCCAGTACTTC
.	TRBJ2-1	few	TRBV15	CATSRGPPLGSYNEQFF	TGTGCCACCAGCAGAGGCCCTCCTCTCGGATCCTACAATGAGCAGTTCTTC
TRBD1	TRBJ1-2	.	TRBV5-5	CASSLRDRGYGYTF	TGTGCCAGCAGCTTGCGGGACAGGGGCTATGGCTACACCTTC
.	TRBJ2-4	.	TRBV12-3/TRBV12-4	CASSPGSPFKLLAKNIQYF	TGTGCCAGCTCCCCAGGGTCGCCCTTTAAACTTCTAGCCAAAAACATTCAGTACTTC
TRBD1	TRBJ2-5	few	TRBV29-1	CSVSQDREETQYF	TGCAGCGTGTCCCAGGACAGGGAGGAGACCCAGTACTTC
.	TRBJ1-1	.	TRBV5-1	CASGETGMGTEAFF	TGCGCCAGCGGGGAGACGGGCATGGGCACTGAAGCTTTCTTT
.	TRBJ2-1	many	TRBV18	CASSPNGNEQFF	TGTGCCAGCTCACCAAACGGGAATGAGCAGTTCTTC
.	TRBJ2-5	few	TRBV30	CAWSTMRGETQYF	TGTGCCTGGAGTACTATGAGGGGGGAGACCCAGTACTTC
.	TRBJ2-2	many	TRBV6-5	CASSLGGTQNTGELFF	TGTGCCAGCAGTTTGGGTGGGACCCAGAACACCGGGGAGCTGTTTTTT
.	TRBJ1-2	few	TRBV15	CATSRDRAGSNYGYTF	TGTGCCACCAGCAGAGATCGAGCAGGCTCTAACTATGGCTACACCTTC
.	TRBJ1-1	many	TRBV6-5	CASSYRVGPSEAFF	TGTGCCAGCAGTTATAGGGTCGGTCCTTCTGAAGCTTTCTTT
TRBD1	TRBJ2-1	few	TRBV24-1	CATSDRPGQGCSEQFF	TGTGCCACCAGTGATAGACCGGGACAGGGGTGCTCTGAGCAGTTCTTC
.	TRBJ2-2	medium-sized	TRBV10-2	CASSSLSNTGELFF	TGCGCCAGCAGCTCTCTATCGAACACCGGGGAGCTGTTTTTT
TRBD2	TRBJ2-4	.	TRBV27	CASSPAGTRLDIQYF	TGTGCCAGCAGTCCCGCGGGGACTAGGTTGGACATTCAGTACTTC
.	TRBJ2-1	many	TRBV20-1	CSARASKLGPYNEQFF	TGCAGTGCTAGAGCTTCAAAATTAGGCCCCTACAATGAGCAGTTCTTC
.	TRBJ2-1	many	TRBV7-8	CASSFGDEQFF	TGTGCCAGCAGCTTCGGTGATGAGCAGTTCTTC
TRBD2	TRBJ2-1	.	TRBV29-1	CSVLRGGYNEQFF	TGCAGCGTTTTGCGGGGGGGCTACAATGAGCAGTTCTTC
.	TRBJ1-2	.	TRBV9	CASSVTTGRDGYTF	TGTGCCAGCAGCGTAACCACAGGGAGGGATGGCTACACCTTC